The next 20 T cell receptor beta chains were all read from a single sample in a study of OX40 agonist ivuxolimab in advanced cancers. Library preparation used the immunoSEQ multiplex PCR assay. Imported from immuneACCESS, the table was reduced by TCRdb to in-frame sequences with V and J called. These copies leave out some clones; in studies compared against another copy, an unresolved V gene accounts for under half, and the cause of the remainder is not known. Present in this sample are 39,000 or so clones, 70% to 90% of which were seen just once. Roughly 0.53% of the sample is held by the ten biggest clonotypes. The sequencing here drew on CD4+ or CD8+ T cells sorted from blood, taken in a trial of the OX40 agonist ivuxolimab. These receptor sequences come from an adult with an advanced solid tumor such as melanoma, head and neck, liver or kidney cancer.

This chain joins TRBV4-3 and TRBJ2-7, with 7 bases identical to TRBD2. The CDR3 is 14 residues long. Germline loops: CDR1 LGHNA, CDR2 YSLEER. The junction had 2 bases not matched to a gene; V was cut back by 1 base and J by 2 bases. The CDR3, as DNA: TGCGCCAGCAGCCAAGGGGGGGGAACCTACGAGCAGTACTTC. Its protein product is CASSQGGGTYEQYF.

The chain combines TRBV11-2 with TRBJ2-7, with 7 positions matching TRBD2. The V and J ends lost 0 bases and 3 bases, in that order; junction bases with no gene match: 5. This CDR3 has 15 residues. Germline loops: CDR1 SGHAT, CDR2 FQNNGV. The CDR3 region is CASSLDRAGDYEQYF. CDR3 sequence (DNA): TGTGCCAGCAGCTTAGATAGGGCGGGGGACTACGAGCAGTACTTC.

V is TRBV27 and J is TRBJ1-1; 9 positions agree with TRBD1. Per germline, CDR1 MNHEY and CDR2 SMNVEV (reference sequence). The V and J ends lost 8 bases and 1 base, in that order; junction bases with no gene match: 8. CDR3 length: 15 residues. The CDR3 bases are TGTGCCAGCCAACCCGGGGACAGGGAGAACACTGAAGCTTTCTTT. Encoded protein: CASQPGDRENTEAFF.

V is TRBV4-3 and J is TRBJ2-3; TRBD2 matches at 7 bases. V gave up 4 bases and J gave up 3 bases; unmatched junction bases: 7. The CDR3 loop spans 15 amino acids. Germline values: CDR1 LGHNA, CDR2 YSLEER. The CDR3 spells CASSPAGSRTDTQYF. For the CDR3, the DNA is TGCGCCAGCAGCCCAGCGGGGAGTCGAACAGATACGCAGTATTTT.

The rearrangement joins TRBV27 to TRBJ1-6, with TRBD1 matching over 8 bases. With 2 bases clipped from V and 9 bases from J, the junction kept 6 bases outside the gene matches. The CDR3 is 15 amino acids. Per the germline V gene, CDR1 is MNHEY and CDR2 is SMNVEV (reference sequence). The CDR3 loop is CASSLDWTGSSPLHF. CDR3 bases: TGTGCCAGCAGTTTAGACTGGACAGGGAGTTCACCCCTCCACTTT.

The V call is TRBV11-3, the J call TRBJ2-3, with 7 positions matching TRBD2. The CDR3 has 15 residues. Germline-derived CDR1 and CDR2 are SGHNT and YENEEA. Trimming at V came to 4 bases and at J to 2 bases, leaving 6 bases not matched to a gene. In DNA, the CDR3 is TGTGCCAGCAGCTATGCGGGGGATAACACAGATACGCAGTATTTT. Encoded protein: CASSYAGDNTDTQYF.

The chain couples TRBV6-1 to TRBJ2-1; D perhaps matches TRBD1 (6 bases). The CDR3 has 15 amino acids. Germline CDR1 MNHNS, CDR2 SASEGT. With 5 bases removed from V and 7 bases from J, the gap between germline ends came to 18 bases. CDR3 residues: CASSPQGLIYNEQFF. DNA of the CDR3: TGTGCCAGCAGTCCCCAGGGGTTGATTTATAATGAGCAGTTCTTC.

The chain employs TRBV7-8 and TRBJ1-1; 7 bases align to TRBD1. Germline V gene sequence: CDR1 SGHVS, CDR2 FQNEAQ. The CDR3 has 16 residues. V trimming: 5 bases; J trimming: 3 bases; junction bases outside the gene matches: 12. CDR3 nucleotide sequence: TGTGCCAGCAGCCCTAACATCGGAACAGGGGACACTGAAGCTTTCTTT. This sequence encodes CASSPNIGTGDTEAFF.

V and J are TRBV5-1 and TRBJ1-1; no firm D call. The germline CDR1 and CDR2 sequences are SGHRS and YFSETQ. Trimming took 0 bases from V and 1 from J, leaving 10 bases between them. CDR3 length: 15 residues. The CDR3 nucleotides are TGCGCCAGCAGCTTGGGCCCTACAGAGAACACTGAAGCTTTCTTT. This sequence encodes CASSLGPTENTEAFF.

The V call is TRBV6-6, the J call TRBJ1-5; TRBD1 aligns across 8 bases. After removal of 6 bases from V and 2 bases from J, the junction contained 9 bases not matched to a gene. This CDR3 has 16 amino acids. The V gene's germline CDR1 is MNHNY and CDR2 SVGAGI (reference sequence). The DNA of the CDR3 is TGTGCCAGCAGCCCCGACAGGGGAAATGGCAATCAGCCCCAGCATTTT. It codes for CASSPDRGNGNQPQHF.

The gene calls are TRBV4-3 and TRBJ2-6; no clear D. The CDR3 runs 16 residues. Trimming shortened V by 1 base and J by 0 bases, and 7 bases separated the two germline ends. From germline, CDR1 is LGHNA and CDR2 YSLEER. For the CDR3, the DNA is TGCGCCAGCAGCCAAGTGTACGACTCTGGGGCCAACGTCCTGACTTTC. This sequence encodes CASSQVYDSGANVLTF.

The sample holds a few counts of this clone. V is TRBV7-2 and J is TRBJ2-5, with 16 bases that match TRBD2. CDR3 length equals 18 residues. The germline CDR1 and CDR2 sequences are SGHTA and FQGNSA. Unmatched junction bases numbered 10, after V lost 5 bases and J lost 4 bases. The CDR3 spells CASSRLGTSGGALETQYF. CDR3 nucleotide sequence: TGTGCCAGCAGCCGTTTAGGGACTAGCGGGGGGGCCTTAGAGACCCAGTACTTC.

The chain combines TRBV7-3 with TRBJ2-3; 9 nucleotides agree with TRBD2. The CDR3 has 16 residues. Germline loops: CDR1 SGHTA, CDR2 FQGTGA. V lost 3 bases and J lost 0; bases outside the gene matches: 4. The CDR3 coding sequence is TGTGCCAGCAGCTTGACTAGCGGCGCTAGCACAGATACGCAGTATTTT. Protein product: CASSLTSGASTDTQYF.

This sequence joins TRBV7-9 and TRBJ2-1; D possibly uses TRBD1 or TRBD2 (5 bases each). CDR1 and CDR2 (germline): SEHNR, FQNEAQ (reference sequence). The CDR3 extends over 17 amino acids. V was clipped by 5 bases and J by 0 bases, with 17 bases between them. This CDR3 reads CASSLPRGNSSYNEQFF. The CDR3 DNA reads TGTGCCAGCAGCCTGCCGAGGGGCAATAGCTCCTACAATGAGCAGTTCTTC.

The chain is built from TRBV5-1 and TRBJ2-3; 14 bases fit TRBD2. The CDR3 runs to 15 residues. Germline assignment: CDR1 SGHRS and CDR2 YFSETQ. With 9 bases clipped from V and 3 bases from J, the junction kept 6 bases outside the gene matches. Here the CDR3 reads CATTTSGGATDTQYF. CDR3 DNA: TGCGCCACTACGACTAGCGGGGGGGCAACAGATACGCAGTATTTT.

Written as DNA, the CDR3 is TGTGCCAGCAGTGGGGGGGCTGAGAGCTCCTACGAGCAGTACTTC. It encodes CASSGGAESSYEQYF. The J gene is TRBJ2-7, the V gene TRBV6-6; D perhaps matches TRBD2 (7 bases). V lost 5 bases and J lost 0, with 14 bases in between. The germline gives CDR1 MNHNY, CDR2 SVGAGI (reference sequence). CDR3 length equals 15 residues.

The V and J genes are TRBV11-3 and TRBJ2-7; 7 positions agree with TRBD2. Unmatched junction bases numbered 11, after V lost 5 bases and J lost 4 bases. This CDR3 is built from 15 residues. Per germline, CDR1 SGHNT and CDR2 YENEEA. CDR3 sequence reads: CASSPPGGWAYEQYF. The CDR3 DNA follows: TGTGCCAGCAGCCCCCCGGGGGGTTGGGCGTACGAGCAGTACTTC. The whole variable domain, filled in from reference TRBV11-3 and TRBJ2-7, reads EAGVVQSPRYKIIEKKQPVAFWCNPISGHNTLYWYLQNLGQGPELLIRYENEEAVDDSQLPKDRFSAERLKGVDSTLKIQPAELGDSAVYLCASSPPGGWAYEQYFGPGTRLTVT.

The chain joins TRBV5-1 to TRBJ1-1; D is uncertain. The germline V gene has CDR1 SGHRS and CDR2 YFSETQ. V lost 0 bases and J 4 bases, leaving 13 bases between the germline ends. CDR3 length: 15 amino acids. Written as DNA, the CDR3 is TGCGCCAGCAGCTTGGGACATGGTAGTTTCACTGAAGCTTTCTTT. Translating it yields CASSLGHGSFTEAFF.

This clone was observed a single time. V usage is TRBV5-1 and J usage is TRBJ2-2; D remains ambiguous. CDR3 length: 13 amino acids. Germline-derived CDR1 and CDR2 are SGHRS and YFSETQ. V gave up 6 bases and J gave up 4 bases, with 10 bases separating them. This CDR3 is CASNPGSTGELFF. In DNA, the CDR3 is TGCGCCAGCAACCCGGGTTCCACCGGGGAGCTGTTTTTT. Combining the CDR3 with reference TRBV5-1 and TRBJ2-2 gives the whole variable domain KAGVTQTPRYLIKTRGQQVTLSCSPISGHRSVSWYQQTPGQGLQFLFEYFSETQRNKGNFPGRFSGRQFSNSRSEMNVSTLELGDSALYLCASNPGSTGELFFGEGSRLTVL.

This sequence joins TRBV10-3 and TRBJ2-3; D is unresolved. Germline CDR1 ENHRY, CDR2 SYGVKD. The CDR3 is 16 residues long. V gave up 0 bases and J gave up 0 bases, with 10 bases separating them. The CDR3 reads CAISESRVTSTDTQYF. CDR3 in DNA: TGTGCCATCAGTGAGTCCCGGGTGACTAGCACAGATACGCAGTATTTT.